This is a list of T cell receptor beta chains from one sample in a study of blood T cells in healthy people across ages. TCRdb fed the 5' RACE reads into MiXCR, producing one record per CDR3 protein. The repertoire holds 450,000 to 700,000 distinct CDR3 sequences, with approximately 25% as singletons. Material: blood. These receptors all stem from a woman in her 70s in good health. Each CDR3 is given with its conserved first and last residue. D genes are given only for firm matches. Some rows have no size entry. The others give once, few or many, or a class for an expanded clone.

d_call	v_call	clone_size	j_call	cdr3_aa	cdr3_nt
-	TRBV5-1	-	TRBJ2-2	CASKENGELFF	TGCGCCAGCAAGGAGAACGGGGAGCTGTTTTTT
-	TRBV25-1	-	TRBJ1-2	CASSIGRHYGYTF	TGTGCCAGCAGTATCGGACGGCACTATGGCTACACCTTC
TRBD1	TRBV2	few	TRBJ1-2	CASGTVANYGYTF	TGTGCCAGCGGGACAGTAGCTAACTATGGCTACACCTTC
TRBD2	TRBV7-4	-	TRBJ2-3	CASSLTSGKVADTQYF	TGTGCCAGCAGCTTGACTAGCGGGAAGGTAGCAGATACGCAGTATTTT
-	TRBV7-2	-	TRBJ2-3	CASSLLGHTTDTQYF	TGTGCCAGCAGCTTACTGGGCCACACCACAGATACGCAGTATTTT
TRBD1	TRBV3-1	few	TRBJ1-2	CASSQETGHGYTF	TGTGCCAGCAGCCAAGAGACAGGGCATGGCTACACCTTC
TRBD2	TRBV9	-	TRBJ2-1	CASRATGGGTNEQFF	TGTGCCAGCAGGGCTACGGGGGGGGGCACAAATGAGCAGTTCTTC
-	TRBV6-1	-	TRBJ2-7	CASSEGTRAEQYF	TGTGCCAGCAGTGAAGGGACACGGGCCGAGCAGTACTTC
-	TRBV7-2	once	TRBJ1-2	CASSPDCGRPNYGYTF	TGTGCCAGCAGCCCCGACTGCGGACGGCCAAACTATGGCTACACCTTC
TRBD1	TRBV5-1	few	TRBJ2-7	CASSWGQGRASNYEQYF	TGCGCCAGCAGCTGGGGACAGGGCCGGGCCTCAAACTACGAGCAGTACTTC
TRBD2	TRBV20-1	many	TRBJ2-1	CSAREWASGVTGSYNEQFF	TGCAGTGCTAGAGAATGGGCTAGCGGGGTAACAGGGTCCTACAATGAGCAGTTCTTC
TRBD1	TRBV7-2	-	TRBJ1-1	CASSLVHGQGNTEAFF	TGTGCCAGCAGCTTAGTCCACGGACAGGGTAACACTGAAGCTTTCTTT
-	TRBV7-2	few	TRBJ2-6	CASSLGTVSGANVLTF	TGTGCCAGCAGCTTAGGTACAGTCTCTGGGGCCAACGTCCTGACTTTC
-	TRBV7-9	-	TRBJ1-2	CASSSDKIYGYTF	TGTGCCAGCAGCTCCGATAAAATCTATGGCTACACCTTC
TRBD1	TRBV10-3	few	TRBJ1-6	CAISALKLTGNGSPLHF	TGTGCCATCAGTGCCTTAAAACTGACAGGGAACGGTTCACCCCTCCACTTT
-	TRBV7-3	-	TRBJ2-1	CASSETGRGHEQFF	TGTGCCAGCAGCGAAACCGGCAGGGGCCATGAGCAGTTCTTC
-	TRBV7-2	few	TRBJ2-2	CASSLDLYTGELFF	TGTGCCAGCAGCTTAGATCTGTACACCGGGGAGCTGTTTTTT
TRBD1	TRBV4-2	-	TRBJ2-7	CASSQTDRGSDEQYF	TGTGCCAGCAGCCAAACGGACAGGGGATCGGACGAGCAGTACTTC
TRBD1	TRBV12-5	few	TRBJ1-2	CASGLAGTGTGGYTF	TGTGCTAGTGGTTTGGCCGGGACAGGGACAGGTGGCTACACCTTC
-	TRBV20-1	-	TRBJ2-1	CSAIRTPTREQFF	TGCAGTGCTATCCGGACCCCCACGCGTGAGCAGTTCTTC
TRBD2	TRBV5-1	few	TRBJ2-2	CASSQEAGAHTGELFF	TGCGCCAGCAGCCAAGAAGCGGGGGCCCACACCGGGGAGCTGTTTTTT
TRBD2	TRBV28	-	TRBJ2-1	CASSRQYKWGGTSYNEQFF	TGTGCCAGCAGCCGACAGTATAAGTGGGGGGGGACCTCCTACAATGAGCAGTTCTTC
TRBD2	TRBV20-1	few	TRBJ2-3	CSARSIRTSGANEDTQYF	TGCAGTGCTAGAAGTATCCGGACTAGCGGGGCCAACGAGGATACGCAGTATTTT
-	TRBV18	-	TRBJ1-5	CASSQGVGVDQPQHF	TGTGCCAGCTCACAAGGGGTAGGGGTTGATCAGCCCCAGCATTTT
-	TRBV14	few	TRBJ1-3	CASSQYSGNTIYF	TGTGCCAGCAGCCAGTACTCTGGAAACACCATATATTTT
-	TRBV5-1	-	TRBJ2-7	CASSSPPSTGAYEQYF	TGCGCCAGCAGCTCTCCCCCCTCGACAGGAGCCTACGAGCAGTACTTC
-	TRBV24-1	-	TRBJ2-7	CATSASRPTGQYF	TGTGCCACCAGTGCAAGCAGACCTACGGGGCAGTACTTC
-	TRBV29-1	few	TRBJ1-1	CSVEGPAMNTEAFF	TGCAGCGTTGAAGGGCCAGCTATGAACACTGAAGCTTTCTTT
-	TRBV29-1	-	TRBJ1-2	CSVMDKRPGYTF	TGCAGCGTTATGGACAAGAGGCCTGGCTACACCTTC
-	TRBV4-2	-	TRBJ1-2	CASSPGEGFNYGYTF	TGTGCCAGCAGCCCGGGAGAAGGGTTCAACTATGGCTACACCTTC
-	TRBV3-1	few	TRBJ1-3	CASSFLSGNTIYF	TGTGCCAGCAGCTTCCTCTCTGGAAACACCATATATTTT
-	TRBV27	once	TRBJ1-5	CASSSGPRDQPQHF	TGTGCCAGCAGTTCGGGACCTCGCGATCAGCCCCAGCATTTT
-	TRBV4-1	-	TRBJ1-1	CASSQDFRSRTEAFF	TGCGCCAGCAGCCAAGATTTTAGAAGCAGGACTGAAGCTTTCTTT
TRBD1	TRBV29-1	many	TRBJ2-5	CSVGGQGANQETQYF	TGCAGCGTTGGGGGACAGGGGGCGAACCAAGAGACCCAGTACTTC
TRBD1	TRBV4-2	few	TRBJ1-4	CASSQDRGQGGEEKLFF	TGTGCCAGCAGCCAAGATCGAGGACAGGGAGGAGAGGAAAAACTGTTTTTT
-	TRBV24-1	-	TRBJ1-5	CATSDFSGQPQHF	TGTGCCACCAGTGATTTTTCTGGGCAGCCCCAGCATTTT
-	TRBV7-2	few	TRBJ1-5	CASRRVADSDTQHF	TGTGCCAGCAGGAGGGTAGCGGACTCAGATACGCAGCATTTT
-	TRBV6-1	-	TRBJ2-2	CASGQIGTTNTGELFF	TGTGCCAGCGGACAAATAGGGACAACGAACACCGGGGAGCTGTTTTTT
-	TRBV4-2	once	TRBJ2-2	CASSQKSGRGTGELFF	TGTGCCAGCAGCCAAAAGAGCGGTCGTGGCACCGGGGAGCTGTTTTTT
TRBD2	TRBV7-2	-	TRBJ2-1	CASKAGRAYNEQFF	TGTGCCAGCAAAGCGGGGCGCGCCTACAATGAGCAGTTCTTC
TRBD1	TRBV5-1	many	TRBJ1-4	CASSLGQGPTNEKLFF	TGCGCCAGCAGCCTGGGACAGGGCCCAACTAATGAAAAACTGTTTTTT
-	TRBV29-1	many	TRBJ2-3	CSVDRETDTQYF	TGCAGCGTTGATAGGGAGACAGATACGCAGTATTTT
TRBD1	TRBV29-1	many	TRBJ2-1	CSVGDRGFNEQFF	TGCAGCGTTGGGGACAGGGGATTCAATGAGCAGTTCTTC
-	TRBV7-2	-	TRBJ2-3	CASASWMVDTQYF	TGTGCCAGCGCAAGTTGGATGGTAGATACGCAGTATTTT
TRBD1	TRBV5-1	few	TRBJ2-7	CASSTGQAHEQYF	TGCGCCAGCAGCACGGGACAGGCCCACGAGCAGTACTTC
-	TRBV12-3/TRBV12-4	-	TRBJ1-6	CASSSTGTINSPLHF	TGTGCCAGCAGTTCGACCGGGACGATTAATTCACCCCTCCACTTT
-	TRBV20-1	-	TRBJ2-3	CSARDLGVLTDTQYF	TGCAGTGCTAGAGATCTCGGGGTCCTCACAGATACGCAGTATTTT
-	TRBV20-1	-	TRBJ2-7	CSARDSGTYEQYF	TGCAGTGCTAGAGATAGTGGGACTTACGAGCAGTACTTC
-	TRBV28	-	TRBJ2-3	CASSQTRDTQYF	TGTGCCAGCAGCCAGACAAGGGATACGCAGTATTTT
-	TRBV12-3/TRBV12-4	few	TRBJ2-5	CASSSWGRTETQYF	TGTGCCAGCAGCTCCTGGGGGCGCACAGAGACCCAGTACTTC
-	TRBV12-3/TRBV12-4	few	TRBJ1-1	CASSLSGGLRGAFF	TGTGCCAGCAGTTTATCCGGGGGCCTCAGAGGAGCTTTCTTT
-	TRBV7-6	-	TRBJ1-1	CASGAGWGNTEAFF	TGTGCCAGCGGCGCTGGGTGGGGTAACACTGAAGCTTTCTTT
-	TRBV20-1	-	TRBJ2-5	CSARDLGAGQETQYF	TGCAGTGCTAGAGATCTTGGGGCGGGGCAAGAGACCCAGTACTTC
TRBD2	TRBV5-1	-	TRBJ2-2	CASSLRPSGVNTGELFF	TGCGCCAGCAGCCTGAGGCCTAGCGGGGTAAACACCGGGGAGCTGTTTTTT
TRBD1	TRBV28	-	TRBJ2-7	CASSPGGGGQGLNEQYF	TGTGCCAGCAGTCCCGGAGGCGGGGGACAGGGCTTGAACGAGCAGTACTTC
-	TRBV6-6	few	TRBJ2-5	CASSYSTGQETQYF	TGTGCCAGCAGTTACTCCACAGGCCAAGAGACCCAGTACTTC
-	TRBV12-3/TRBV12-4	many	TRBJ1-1	CASSPRGNTEAFF	TGTGCCAGCAGCCCCCGGGGGAACACTGAAGCTTTCTTT
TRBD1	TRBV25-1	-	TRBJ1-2	CASRSGQGYGYTF	TGTGCCAGCAGGAGCGGACAGGGCTATGGCTACACCTTC
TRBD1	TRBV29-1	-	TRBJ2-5	CSVEGRSGQEAETQYF	TGCAGCGTTGAAGGCCGCTCGGGACAGGAGGCCGAGACCCAGTACTTC